The rows below give T cell receptor beta chains drawn from one sample of a study of shared T cell receptors in the human thymus. Sequencing used immunoSEQ multiplex PCR; TCRdb keeps in-frame clones, though not all of them. The sample lists 720,000 or so clones, 80% to 90% occurring once. Separately, the same data were catalogued under a study of human thymus T cells.

Sequencing input: thymocytes. Receptors were obtained from a girl less than two years old with a congenital heart defect. Each CDR3 is given with its conserved first and last residue. The order of the fields is V gene, J gene, D gene, clone size, CDR3 protein, CDR3 DNA. D genes are given only for firm matches. Expanded clones get a size class; other rows say once, few or many, or leave the size out.

TRBV27	TRBJ2-1	-	-	CASSLRRSSYNEQFF	TGTGCCAGCAGTTTACGGCGGAGCTCCTACAATGAGCAGTTCTTC
TRBV4-1	TRBJ1-4	-	-	CASSQDRRRNEKLFF	TGCGCCAGCAGCCAAGATCGGCGGAGAAATGAAAAACTGTTTTTT
TRBV27	TRBJ2-7	TRBD1	-	CASSKGRDRGLSYEQYF	TGTGCCAGCAGTAAGGGCCGGGACAGGGGGCTTTCCTACGAGCAGTACTTC
TRBV14	TRBJ2-5	-	-	CASSLRTQRRETQYF	TGTGCCAGCAGCCTGCGGACTCAACGGCGTGAGACCCAGTACTTC
TRBV12-5	TRBJ1-5	TRBD1	once	CASGLNRAYYRGQPQHF	TGTGCTAGTGGTTTGAATCGGGCCTACTACAGGGGCCAGCCCCAGCATTTT
TRBV4-2	TRBJ1-1	-	-	CASSQDFRGNTEAFF	TGTGCCAGCAGCCAAGATTTTCGAGGGAACACTGAAGCTTTCTTT
TRBV9	TRBJ2-5	TRBD1	-	CASSVGDRGRRAPGQETQYF	TGTGCCAGCAGCGTAGGGGACAGGGGGCGCAGGGCTCCAGGACAAGAGACCCAGTACTTC
TRBV6-1	TRBJ2-7	-	-	CASLEETGGDEQYF	TGTGCCAGCTTGGAGGAGACAGGAGGAGACGAGCAGTACTTC
TRBV11-2	TRBJ2-5	TRBD1	-	CASSLVGTGEETQYF	TGTGCCAGCAGCTTAGTCGGGACAGGGGAAGAGACCCAGTACTTC
TRBV6-5	TRBJ2-1	TRBD1	-	CASSDARGQNEQFF	TGTGCCAGCAGTGACGCCAGGGGGCAGAATGAGCAGTTCTTC
TRBV5-1	TRBJ1-6	-	-	CASSLNLDRLPFNSPLHF	TGCGCCAGCAGCTTAAACCTTGACAGGCTCCCTTTCAATTCACCCCTCCACTTT
TRBV14	TRBJ1-1	TRBD1	once	CASSQEGTGGDTEAFF	TGTGCCAGCAGCCAAGAGGGGACAGGGGGGGACACTGAAGCTTTCTTT
TRBV5-1	TRBJ2-7	TRBD1	once	CASSSFGTVYEQYF	TGCGCCAGCAGCTCCTTTGGGACAGTCTACGAGCAGTACTTC
TRBV6-4	TRBJ2-1	-	-	CASSARGFYNEQFF	TGTGCCAGCAGTGCGCGGGGCTTTTACAATGAGCAGTTCTTC
TRBV2	TRBJ1-1	TRBD1	-	CASSYRGNTEAFF	TGTGCCAGCAGTTACAGGGGGAACACTGAAGCTTTCTTT
TRBV10-2	TRBJ1-2	-	-	CASSRDLTNYGYTF	TGCGCCAGCAGTAGGGACTTAACTAACTATGGCTACACCTTC